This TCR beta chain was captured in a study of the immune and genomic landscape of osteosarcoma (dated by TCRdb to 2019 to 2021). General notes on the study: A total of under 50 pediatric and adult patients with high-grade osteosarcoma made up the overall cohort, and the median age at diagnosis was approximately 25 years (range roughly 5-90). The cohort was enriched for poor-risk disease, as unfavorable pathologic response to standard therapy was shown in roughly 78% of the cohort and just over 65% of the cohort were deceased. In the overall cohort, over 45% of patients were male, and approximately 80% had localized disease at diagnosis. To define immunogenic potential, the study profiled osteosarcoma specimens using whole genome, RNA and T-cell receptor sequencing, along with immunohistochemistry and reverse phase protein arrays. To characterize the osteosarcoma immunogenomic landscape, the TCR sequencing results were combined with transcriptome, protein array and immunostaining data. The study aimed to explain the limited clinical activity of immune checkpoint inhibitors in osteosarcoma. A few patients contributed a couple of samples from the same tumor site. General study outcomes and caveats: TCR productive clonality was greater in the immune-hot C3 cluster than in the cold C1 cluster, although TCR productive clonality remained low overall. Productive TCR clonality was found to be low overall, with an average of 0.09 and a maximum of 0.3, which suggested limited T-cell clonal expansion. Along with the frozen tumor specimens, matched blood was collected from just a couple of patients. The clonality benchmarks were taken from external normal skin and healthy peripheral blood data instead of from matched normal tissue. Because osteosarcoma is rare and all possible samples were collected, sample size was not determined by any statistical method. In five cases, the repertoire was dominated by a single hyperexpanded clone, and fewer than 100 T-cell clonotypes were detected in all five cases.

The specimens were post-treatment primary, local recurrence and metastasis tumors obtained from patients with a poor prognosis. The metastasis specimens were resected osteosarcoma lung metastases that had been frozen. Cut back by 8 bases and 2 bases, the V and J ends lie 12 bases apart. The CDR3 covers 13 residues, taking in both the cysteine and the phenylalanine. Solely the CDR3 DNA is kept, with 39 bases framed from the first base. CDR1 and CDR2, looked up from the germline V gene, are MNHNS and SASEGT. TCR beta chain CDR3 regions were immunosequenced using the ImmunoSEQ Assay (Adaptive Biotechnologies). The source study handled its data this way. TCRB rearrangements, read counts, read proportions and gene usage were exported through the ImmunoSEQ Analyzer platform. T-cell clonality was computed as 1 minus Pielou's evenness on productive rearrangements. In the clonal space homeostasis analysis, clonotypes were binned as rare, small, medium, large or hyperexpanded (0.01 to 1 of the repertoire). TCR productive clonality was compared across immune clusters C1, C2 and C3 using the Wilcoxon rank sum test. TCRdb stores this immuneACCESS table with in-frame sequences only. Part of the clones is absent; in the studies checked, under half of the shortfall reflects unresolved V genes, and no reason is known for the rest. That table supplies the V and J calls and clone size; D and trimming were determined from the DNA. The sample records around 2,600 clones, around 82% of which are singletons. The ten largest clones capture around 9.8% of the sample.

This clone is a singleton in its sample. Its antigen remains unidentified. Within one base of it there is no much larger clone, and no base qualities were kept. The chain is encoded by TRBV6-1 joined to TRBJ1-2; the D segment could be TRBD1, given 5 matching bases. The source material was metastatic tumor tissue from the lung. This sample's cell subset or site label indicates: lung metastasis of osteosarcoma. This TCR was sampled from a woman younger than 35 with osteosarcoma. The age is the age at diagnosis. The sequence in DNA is TGTGCCAGCTCGGGGCAGTTGAACTATGGCTACACCTTC. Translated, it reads CASSGQLNYGYTF.